What follows are 15 T cell receptor beta chains derived from one specimen sequenced in a study of blood T cell repertoires in COVID-19. Here immunoSEQ multiplex PCR was the method, and the copy in TCRdb shows in-frame clones only, minus some. The table shows about 370,000 clones, with about 87% occurring only once. Sequencing used peripheral blood. These receptors originate from a woman in her twenties or thirties with COVID-19, enrolled during active disease.

The V gene is TRBV13, the J gene TRBJ2-1; 10 bases are shared with TRBD2. Trimming at V came to 1 base and at J to 12 bases, leaving 12 bases not matched to a gene. The length of the CDR3 is 16 residues. The germline V gene encodes CDR1 PRHDT and CDR2 FYEKMQ (reference sequence). The CDR3 DNA reads as TGTGCCAGCAGCTTAGACGGGAGCGGGAGGGCGAACAGGCAGTTCTTC. Translated, it gives CASSLDGSGRANRQFF.

The chain couples TRBV7-3 to TRBJ2-1; maybe TRBD2 (6 bases). The CDR3 consists of 16 residues. V lost 0 bases and J 10 bases, leaving 19 bases between the germline ends. Germline values: CDR1 SGHTA, CDR2 FQGTGA. This CDR3 reads CASSLTWAGRGAEQFF. CDR3 nucleotides: TGTGCCAGCAGCTTAACGTGGGCCGGGCGGGGCGCGGAGCAGTTCTTC.

The chain employs TRBV5-4 and TRBJ2-3, with 8 positions matching TRBD2. Germline CDR1 is SGHNT and CDR2 is YYREEE (reference sequence). The CDR3 has 18 amino acids. After removal of 5 bases from V and 1 base from J, the junction contained 15 bases not matched to a gene. The DNA of the CDR3 is TGTGCCAGCAGTCCGTTCGGGGGGGGATTTTTGGGCACAGATACGCAGTATTTT. It specifies CASSPFGGGFLGTDTQYF.

This clone was seen only once. The chain carries TRBV6-1 and TRBJ2-1, with 8 nucleotides matching TRBD2. The CDR3 runs 16 residues. The junction had 8 bases not matched to a gene; V was cut back by 4 bases and J by 3 bases. The germline CDR1 and CDR2 sequences are MNHNS and SASEGT. The CDR3 DNA is TGTGCCAGCAGTGCCTCCCGGAGCGGGAGCTACAATGAGCAGTTCTTC. Translated, it gives CASSASRSGSYNEQFF.

The chain recombines TRBV12-3 or TRBV12-4 with TRBJ2-1, with TRBD2 matching 7 bases. This CDR3 is 12 amino acids long. V shed 6 bases, J shed 9 bases, and the junction held 5 bases outside the gene matches. CDR3 coding DNA: TGTGCCAGCAGGCCGCGGGGGTCTGAGCAGTTCTTC. As protein: CASRPRGSEQFF.

The rearrangement joins TRBV9 to TRBJ2-1; 7 bases line up with TRBD2. The CDR3 length is 16 residues. Trimming at V came to 0 bases and at J to 4 bases, leaving 7 bases not matched to a gene. Germline V CDR1 and CDR2: SGDLS, YYNGEE. The CDR3 reads CASSVGPAGSYNEQFF. The CDR3 DNA sequence: TGTGCCAGCAGCGTAGGACCAGCGGGATCTTACAATGAGCAGTTCTTC.

The chain carries TRBV5-1 and TRBJ2-7, with 10 positions matching TRBD1. Per the germline V gene, CDR1 is SGHRS and CDR2 is YFSETQ. This CDR3 spans 15 amino acids. The trim removed 4 bases at V and 4 bases at J, leaving 8 bases unmatched. The CDR3: CASSQGTGVPYEQYF. The CDR3 DNA is TGCGCCAGCAGCCAGGGGACAGGGGTGCCGTACGAGCAGTACTTC. The full variable domain, in which reference TRBV5-1 and TRBJ2-7 provide the parts outside the CDR3, is KAGVTQTPRYLIKTRGQQVTLSCSPISGHRSVSWYQQTPGQGLQFLFEYFSETQRNKGNFPGRFSGRQFSNSRSEMNVSTLELGDSALYLCASSQGTGVPYEQYFGPGTRLTVT.

For this clone: The sample contains more than one DNA sequence encoding this CDR3. J is TRBJ2-1 and V is TRBV5-1, with a weak D call TRBD2 (6 bases). CDR1 is SGHRS and CDR2 is YFSETQ in the germline V gene. Between the trimmed V and J ends, which lost 0 bases and 0 bases, there was a span of 7 bases. The CDR3 is made up of 15 amino acids. CDR3 bases: TGCGCCAGCAGCTTGGCCGGGAGCTCCTACAATGAGCAGTTCTTC. Residues: CASSLAGSSYNEQFF.

In this sample, this clone turned up many times. The chain employs TRBV4-1 and TRBJ2-4, with 7 positions matching TRBD1. Germline assignment: CDR1 MGHRA and CDR2 YSYEKL. This CDR3 has 15 amino acids. The ends lost 2 bases at V and 6 bases at J; junction bases unmatched: 7. In nucleotides, the CDR3 is TGCGCCAGCAGCCAACCTCGACAGGGCTTAAACATTCAGTACTTC. Translating gives CASSQPRQGLNIQYF.

The chain links TRBV29-1 to TRBJ1-1; TRBD1 matches 7 bases. Trimming cost V 6 bases and J 1 base; bases outside gene matches: 5. The CDR3 has 13 amino acids. The V gene's germline CDR1 is SQVTM and CDR2 ANQGSEA. The CDR3 here is CSVWDRENTEAFF. The CDR3, as DNA: TGCAGCGTGTGGGACAGAGAGAACACTGAAGCTTTCTTT.

The rearrangement uses TRBV7-2 and TRBJ2-2; TRBD1 matches 8 bases. This CDR3 has 14 amino acids. Germline V lookup: CDR1 SGHTA, CDR2 FQGNSA. J lost 7 bases, V lost 8 bases, and 9 bases had no gene match. The chain's CDR3 is CASSGQGWGGELFF. The CDR3 DNA follows: TGTGCCAGCTCCGGACAGGGTTGGGGCGGGGAGCTGTTTTTT.

The rearrangement uses TRBV14 and TRBJ1-1, with D tentatively TRBD1 (6 bases). Germline CDR1 SGHDN, CDR2 FVKESK. Trimming took 4 bases from V and 11 from J, leaving 11 bases between them. The CDR3 loop spans 11 amino acids. The CDR3 nucleotides are TGTGCCAGCAGCCGAGGACAGAGGGCTTTCTTT. Amino acids: CASSRGQRAFF.

This clone appeared a few times. V and J are TRBV10-1 and TRBJ1-3, with D unclear. Germline assignment: CDR1 WNHNN and CDR2 SYGVQD (reference sequence). CDR3 size: 15 residues. The germline V and J ends were trimmed by 3 bases and 9 bases, with 18 bases remaining between them. The CDR3 DNA reads as TGCGCCAGCAGTGACCCTACCCGGGTGCCGGCCACCATATATTTT. As protein: CASSDPTRVPATIYF.

Here the CDR3 DNA reads TGTGCCACCAGTGATCTGGGACTAGCGGGACATACCGGGGAGCTGTTTTTT. This encodes CATSDLGLAGHTGELFF. J is TRBJ2-2 and V is TRBV24-1, with TRBD2 identical over 13 bases. Trimming cost V 3 bases and J 5 bases; bases outside gene matches: 5. CDR3 length: 17 amino acids. Germline V gives CDR1 KGHDR, CDR2 SFDVKD.

This clone has just a few counts. The V and J genes are TRBV5-4 and TRBJ2-3; the match to TRBD2 covers 14 bases. Germline V lookup: CDR1 SGHNT, CDR2 YYREEE (reference sequence). The J segment lost 1 base and the V segment lost 4 bases, leaving 8 bases of the junction unmatched. The CDR3 spans 18 residues. The CDR3 nucleotides are TGTGCCAGCAGCGGGACTAGCGGGAGACTGGCCGGCACAGATACGCAGTATTTT. It encodes CASSGTSGRLAGTDTQYF.